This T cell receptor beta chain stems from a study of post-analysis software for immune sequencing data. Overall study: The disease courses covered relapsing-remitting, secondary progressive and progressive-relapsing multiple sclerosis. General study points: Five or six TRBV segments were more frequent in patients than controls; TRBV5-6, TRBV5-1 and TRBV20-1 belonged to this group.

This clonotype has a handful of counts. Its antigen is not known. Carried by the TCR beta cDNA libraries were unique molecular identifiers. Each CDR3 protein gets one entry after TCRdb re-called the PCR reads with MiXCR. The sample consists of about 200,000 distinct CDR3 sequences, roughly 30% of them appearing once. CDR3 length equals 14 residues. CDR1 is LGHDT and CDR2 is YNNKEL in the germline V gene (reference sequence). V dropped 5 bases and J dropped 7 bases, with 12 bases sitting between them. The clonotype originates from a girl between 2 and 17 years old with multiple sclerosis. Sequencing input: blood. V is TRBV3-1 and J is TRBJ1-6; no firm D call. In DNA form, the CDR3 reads TGTGCCAGCAGCACGTATGGGCAAAATTCACCCCTCCACTTT. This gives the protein CASSTYGQNSPLHF.